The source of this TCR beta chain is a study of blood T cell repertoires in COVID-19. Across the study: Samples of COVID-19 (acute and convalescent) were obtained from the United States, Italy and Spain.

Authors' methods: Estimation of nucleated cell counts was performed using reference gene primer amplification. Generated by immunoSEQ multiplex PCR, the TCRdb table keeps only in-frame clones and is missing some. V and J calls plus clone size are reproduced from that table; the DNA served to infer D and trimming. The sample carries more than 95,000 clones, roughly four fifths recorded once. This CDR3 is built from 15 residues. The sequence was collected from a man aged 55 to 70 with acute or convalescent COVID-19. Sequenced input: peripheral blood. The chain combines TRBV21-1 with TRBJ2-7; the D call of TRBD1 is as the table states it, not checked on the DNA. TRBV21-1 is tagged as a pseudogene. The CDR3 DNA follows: TGTGCCAGCAGCACCTTCCGACAGGAACTATACGAGCAGTACTTC. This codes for CASSTFRQELYEQYF.